The 32 T cell receptor beta chains presented below share a single source sample, sequenced in a study of blood T cell repertoires in COVID-19. Libraries were prepared by immunoSEQ multiplex PCR; TCRdb keeps only in-frame clonotypes and omits some of them. This table holds 350,000 to 450,000 clones, around nine tenths found once. Sequencing was performed on PBMCs or T cells enriched from blood (not recorded which). The source is a woman in her late teens or twenties who had been exposed to COVID-19.

The chain couples TRBV7-2 to TRBJ1-5, with TRBD1 matching 9 bases. CDR1 is SGHTA, CDR2 FQGNSA, per germline. The CDR3 contains 16 residues. Trimming removed 5 bases from V and 3 bases from J; junction bases left unmatched: 8. The CDR3 bases are TGTGCCAGCAGCACTACAGGGGGCGGTAACAATCAGCCCCAGCATTTT. This translates into CASSTTGGGNNQPQHF.

The V gene is TRBV7-2, the J gene TRBJ2-7; 9 positions agree with TRBD1. V was clipped by 5 bases and J by 1 base; unmatched bases: 9. Germline CDR1 reads SGHTA; CDR2 reads FQGNSA. This CDR3 is built from 16 residues. The CDR3, as DNA: TGTGCCAGCAGCAAGGGTCGGGACAGGGCTTCCTACGAGCAGTACTTC. Translated, it gives CASSKGRDRASYEQYF.

This chain connects TRBV19 to TRBJ2-1; 9 bases are a match to TRBD2. J lost 7 bases, V lost 5 bases, and 6 bases had no gene match. Germline-derived CDR1 and CDR2 are LNHDA and SQIVND (reference sequence). The CDR3 has 14 amino acids. CDR3 sequence: CASSWNSGGNEQFF. The CDR3, as DNA: TGTGCCAGTAGTTGGAATAGCGGGGGTAATGAGCAGTTCTTC.

J is TRBJ2-1 and V is TRBV6-4; a possible D gene is TRBD1 (5 bases). From germline, CDR1 is MRHNA and CDR2 SNTAGT. CDR3 length equals 14 residues. V was pared by 2 bases and J by 7 bases, with 12 bases between. CDR3 in amino acids: CASSDGPGQNEQFF. In DNA, the CDR3 is TGTGCCAGCAGTGACGGGCCAGGGCAAAATGAGCAGTTCTTC.

This rearrangement joins TRBV6-5 to TRBJ2-5; 14 bases are a match to TRBD2. Trimming took 4 bases from V and 7 from J; bases not matched to a gene: 8. Looked up from germline, CDR1 is MNHEY and CDR2 is SVGAGI. This CDR3 is built from 16 residues. Written as DNA, the CDR3 is TGTGCCAGCAGTTTCAGGACTAGCGGGGGGCCTTCGACCCAGTACTTC. Its protein product is CASSFRTSGGPSTQYF.

This clone was found once. This chain connects TRBV18 to TRBJ1-1; 7 bases are a match to TRBD1. The germline V gene has CDR1 KGHSH and CDR2 LQKENI. CDR3 size: 16 residues. The V segment lost 6 bases and the J segment 3 bases; nucleotides outside the gene matches: 13. The CDR3 bases are TGTGCCAGCTCGGACGGGACAGCTCGTTTCGACACTGAAGCTTTCTTT. It encodes CASSDGTARFDTEAFF.

The rearrangement joins TRBV7-9 to TRBJ2-7; D possibly corresponds to TRBD1 (5 bases). CDR3 length: 18 amino acids. The germline V and J ends were trimmed by 4 bases and 0 bases, with 22 bases remaining between them. The germline V gene has CDR1 SEHNR and CDR2 FQNEAQ (reference sequence). Here the CDR3 DNA reads TGTGCCAGCAGCTCCCTATCCCTGTTGGGGCAGGGCTCCTACGAGCAGTACTTC. Translated, it gives CASSSLSLLGQGSYEQYF. Together with reference TRBV7-9 and TRBJ2-7, the CDR3 gives the full variable domain: DTGVSQNPRHKITKRGQNVTFRCDPISEHNRLYWYRQTLGQGPEFLTYFQNEAQLEKSRLLSDRFSAERPKGSFSTLEIQRTEQGDSAMYLCASSSLSLLGQGSYEQYFGPGTRLTVT.

V is TRBV7-2 and J is TRBJ2-5; maybe TRBD1 (5 bases). V gave up 0 bases and J gave up 4 bases, with 9 bases separating them. CDR1 and CDR2 from the germline V gene are SGHTA and FQGNSA. The CDR3 is 14 residues long. The DNA of the CDR3 is TGTGCCAGCAGCTTAGCAGTCCAGGGAGAGACCCAGTACTTC. Its protein product is CASSLAVQGETQYF.

The rearrangement uses TRBV24-1 and TRBJ2-4; the D gene is possibly TRBD1 (6 bases). CDR1 and CDR2 (germline): KGHDR, SFDVKD. V was clipped by 4 bases and J by 3 bases, with 18 bases between them. The CDR3 is 17 amino acids. The CDR3 DNA reads as TGTGCCACCAGTGACCGTGCAGCTGCGACAGGCAAAAACATTCAGTACTTC. It translates to CATSDRAAATGKNIQYF.

This clone was found a few times. The V call is TRBV27, the J call TRBJ2-2; 10 bases map to TRBD2. The V gene's germline CDR1 is MNHEY and CDR2 SMNVEV (reference sequence). The V gene end was trimmed by 2 bases and the J gene end by 5 bases; junction bases not matched to a gene: 5. This CDR3 is 16 amino acids long. The CDR3 DNA is TGTGCCAGCAGTTTAAGGCCTAGCGGGAGTACCGGGGAGCTGTTTTTT. Protein sequence: CASSLRPSGSTGELFF.

The chain joins TRBV20-1 to TRBJ2-1; TRBD2 matches 14 bases. V dropped 3 bases and J dropped 0; count of bases not matched to a gene: 7. Germline CDR1 and CDR2: DFQATT and SNEGSKA (reference sequence). The CDR3 consists of 18 residues. In DNA form, the CDR3 reads TGCAGTGCTAGTCGACTAGCGGGGGGGCCGGTCTCCTACAATGAGCAGTTCTTC. It yields the protein CSASRLAGGPVSYNEQFF.

The chain uses TRBV9 and TRBJ2-7, with TRBD1 identical over 8 bases. The ends lost 4 bases at V and 2 bases at J; junction bases unmatched: 5. Germline loops: CDR1 SGDLS, CDR2 YYNGEE. The CDR3 covers 14 residues. The DNA for the CDR3 is TGTGCCAGCAGCCCTGGACAGGGACCCTACGAGCAGTACTTC. The encoded protein is CASSPGQGPYEQYF. The full variable domain, in which reference TRBV9 and TRBJ2-7 provide the parts outside the CDR3, is DSGVTQTPKHLITATGQRVTLRCSPRSGDLSVYWYQQSLDQGLQFLIQYYNGEERAKGNILERFSAQQFPDLHSELNLSSLELGDSALYFCASSPGQGPYEQYFGPGTRLTVT.

The rearrangement links TRBV23-1 to TRBJ1-2; TRBD1 matches at 8 bases. TRBV23-1 is classed as an ORF, of uncertain function. Trimming removed 9 bases from V and 4 bases from J; junction bases left unmatched: 7. The CDR3 is 13 amino acids. The CDR3 DNA reads TGCGCCAGGGAACAGGGGGAGTTCTATGGCTACACCTTC. Amino acid sequence: CAREQGEFYGYTF.

This chain uses TRBV19 with TRBJ1-2; no definite D call. CDR1 is LNHDA and CDR2 is SQIVND in the germline V gene (reference sequence). The ends were cut back, 9 bases at V and 7 bases at J, with 15 bases in the middle. This CDR3 has 12 amino acids. The CDR3 nucleotides are TGTGCCAGCACCCCCGGTGAACGTGGCTACACCTTC. It specifies CASTPGERGYTF. The full variable domain, with the rest looked up from reference TRBV19 and TRBJ1-2, is DGGITQSPKYLFRKEGQNVTLSCEQNLNHDAMYWYRQDPGQGLRLIYYSQIVNDFQKGDIAEGYSVSREKKESFPLTVTSAQKNPTAFYLCASTPGERGYTFGSGTRLTVV.

The CDR3 protein is CASSDVLAGRNEQFF. Here the CDR3 DNA reads TGTGCCAGCAGCGACGTACTAGCGGGGCGGAATGAGCAGTTCTTC. This sequence joins TRBV6-2 or TRBV6-3 and TRBJ2-1; TRBD2 matches at 10 bases. CDR1 and CDR2 (germline): MNHEY, SVGEGT. This CDR3 comprises 15 residues. V shed 6 bases, J shed 7 bases, and the junction held 9 bases outside the gene matches.

The chain carries TRBV9 and TRBJ1-1; no definite D call. CDR3 length: 13 residues. V was shortened by 4 bases and J by 0 bases, with 7 bases between the two germline ends. Germline CDR1 and CDR2: SGDLS and YYNGEE. CDR3 amino acids: CASSLALNTEAFF. In nucleotides, the CDR3 is TGTGCCAGCAGCCTAGCATTGAACACTGAAGCTTTCTTT.

The rearrangement uses TRBV21-1 and TRBJ2-1; the D call in the table, TRBD2, was not verified against the DNA. TRBV21-1 counts as a pseudogene. The CDR3 length is 16 residues. CDR3 residues: CASSGYSGRIPNEQFF. The CDR3 nucleotides are TGTGCCAGCAGCGGCTACAGCGGGAGAATTCCAAATGAGCAGTTCTTC.

V is TRBV28 and J is TRBJ1-5; tentative D call: TRBD1 (6 bases). CDR3 length equals 16 residues. Germline-derived CDR1 and CDR2 are MDHEN and SYDVKM. Trimming took 4 bases from V and 0 from J, leaving 13 bases between them. The CDR3 is CASSSYRDYSNQPQHF. The CDR3 region has the DNA TGTGCCAGCAGTTCCTACAGGGATTATAGCAATCAGCCCCAGCATTTT.

This sequence joins TRBV28 and TRBJ2-4; possibly TRBD1 for D (6 bases). From germline, CDR1 is MDHEN and CDR2 SYDVKM. This CDR3 is 14 amino acids long. V was clipped by 2 bases and J by 5 bases, with 10 bases between them. CDR3 amino acids: CASSLPGAQNIQYF. In nucleotides, the CDR3 is TGTGCCAGCAGTTTACCAGGGGCGCAAAACATTCAGTACTTC. Supplemented by reference TRBV28 and TRBJ2-4, the full variable domain reads DVKVTQSSRYLVKRTGEKVFLECVQDMDHENMFWYRQDPGLGLRLIYFSYDVKMKEKGDIPEGYSVSREKKERFSLILESASTNQTSMYLCASSLPGAQNIQYFGAGTRLSVL.

The rearrangement uses TRBV5-1 and TRBJ1-2; TRBD1 agrees at 11 bases. Germline V gene sequence: CDR1 SGHRS, CDR2 YFSETQ. The CDR3 has 17 amino acids. V shed 4 bases and J 6 bases; nucleotides not matched to a gene: 14. The CDR3: CASSPTPAGQGVHGYTF. In nucleotides, the CDR3 is TGCGCCAGCAGCCCGACCCCGGCGGGACAGGGGGTTCATGGCTACACCTTC.

The chain is built from TRBV10-1 and TRBJ1-5; D gene ambiguous. The V end lost 3 bases, the J end lost 4 bases, and 7 bases lay between the germline ends. Germline CDR1 reads WNHNN; CDR2 reads SYGVQD (reference sequence). This CDR3 spans 13 amino acids. The CDR3 loop is CASSDQKNQPQHF. The CDR3 DNA reads TGCGCCAGCAGTGACCAGAAAAATCAGCCCCAGCATTTT.

The genes are TRBV4-1 and TRBJ2-7; 8 bases agree with TRBD1. Per germline, CDR1 MGHRA and CDR2 YSYEKL. The junction had 10 bases not matched to a gene; V was cut back by 5 bases and J by 4 bases. This CDR3 has 15 residues. CDR3 amino acids: CASSTGQGVQYEQYF. CDR3 DNA sequence: TGCGCCAGCAGCACAGGACAGGGAGTACAATACGAGCAGTACTTC.

The chain is built from TRBV3-1 (or the pseudogene TRBV3-2) and TRBJ1-4; D unresolved. The germline V gene encodes CDR1 LGHDT and CDR2 YNNKEL (reference sequence). V dropped 2 bases and J dropped 7 bases, with 14 bases sitting between them. This CDR3 is built from 15 residues. The CDR3 sequence is CASSQIQDGSEKLFF. DNA for the CDR3: TGTGCCAGCAGCCAAATCCAGGACGGGAGTGAAAAACTGTTTTTT.

The rearrangement joins TRBV4-3 to TRBJ2-1; 11 nucleotides align to TRBD2. Trimming at V came to 0 bases and at J to 1 base, leaving 8 bases not matched to a gene. Germline V gene sequence: CDR1 LGHNA, CDR2 YSLEER. CDR3 length: 19 amino acids. The CDR3 is CASSQDPASGGHSYNEQFF. DNA of the CDR3: TGCGCCAGCAGCCAAGATCCGGCTAGCGGGGGGCATTCCTACAATGAGCAGTTCTTC.

The chain uses TRBV11-2 and TRBJ2-2, with no clear D. Germline V gene sequence: CDR1 SGHAT, CDR2 FQNNGV. The CDR3 covers 16 residues. Trimming left V 1 base short and J 3 bases short, with 12 bases between. CDR3 sequence (DNA): TGTGCCAGCAGCTTAGTCTCGAGTTTGTACACCGGGGAGCTGTTTTTT. Translating it yields CASSLVSSLYTGELFF.

The chain joins TRBV6-5 to TRBJ2-3, with 8 bases matching TRBD1. Looked up from germline, CDR1 is MNHEY and CDR2 is SVGAGI. This CDR3 spans 14 amino acids. Losses at the gene ends were 6 bases for V and 2 bases for J; bases not matched to a gene: 4. Here the CDR3 DNA reads TGTGCCAGCAGCCAGGGGGCGGTCACAGATACGCAGTATTTT. Residues: CASSQGAVTDTQYF.

This clone has just one count. V usage is TRBV28 and J usage is TRBJ1-2; no reliable D call. Germline values: CDR1 MDHEN, CDR2 SYDVKM. V lost 6 bases and J lost 10, with 3 bases in between. The CDR3 is made up of 8 amino acids. The CDR3 region has the DNA TGTGCCAGCAGCAACTACACCTTC. Protein: CASSNYTF.

The rearrangement links TRBV7-2 to TRBJ1-5, with D perhaps matching TRBD1 (6 bases). Germline assignment: CDR1 SGHTA and CDR2 FQGNSA. V lost 1 base and J 7 bases, leaving 14 bases between the germline ends. This CDR3 region has 15 residues. The CDR3 DNA reads TGTGCCAGCAGCTTAGACCAGGGGCCGGGGCAGCCCCAGCATTTT. Protein: CASSLDQGPGQPQHF. Full variable domain (outside the CDR3, taken from reference TRBV7-2 and TRBJ1-5): GAGVSQSPSNKVTEKGKDVELRCDPISGHTALYWYRQSLGQGLEFLIYFQGNSAPDKSGLPSDRFSAERTGGSVSTLTIQRTQQEDSAVYLCASSLDQGPGQPQHFGDGTRLSIL.

This clone occurred once. The CDR3 nucleotides read TGTGCCAGCAGTTACCTCAGGTTGAACGGCTACACCTTC. Its protein is CASSYLRLNGYTF. The chain recombines TRBV6-5 with TRBJ1-2; D is ambiguous. The V gene's germline CDR1 is MNHEY and CDR2 SVGAGI. The CDR3 consists of 13 residues. V shed 2 bases and J shed 8 bases, with 12 bases lying between them.

The chain recombines TRBV5-6 with TRBJ1-4; D unclear. Germline CDR1 and CDR2: SGHDT and YYEEEE. V dropped 2 bases and J dropped 3 bases, with 11 bases sitting between them. This CDR3 comprises 15 residues. The CDR3 bases are TGTGCCAGCAGCTTTCAGGTCTCGGCTAATGAAAAACTGTTTTTT. This gives the protein CASSFQVSANEKLFF.

The chain couples TRBV14 to TRBJ2-7, with 7 positions matching TRBD2. The CDR3 runs 14 residues. The junction had 4 bases not matched to a gene; V was cut back by 1 base and J by 4 bases. CDR1 SGHDN and CDR2 FVKESK come from the germline V gene. The CDR3 DNA is TGTGCCAGCAGCCAAGGAGGACTAGTTTACGAGCAGTACTTC. This translates into CASSQGGLVYEQYF.

This sequence joins TRBV28 and TRBJ1-2, with D perhaps matching TRBD1 (5 bases). The CDR3 covers 16 residues. Germline V lookup: CDR1 MDHEN, CDR2 SYDVKM. Trimming took 2 bases from V and 6 from J, leaving 19 bases between them. CDR3 loop: CASSLGYRLGRNGYTF. CDR3 coding DNA: TGTGCCAGCAGTTTAGGGTACAGGCTCGGAAGGAATGGCTACACCTTC.